This record looks at one TCR beta chain sequence and its context. Its matching antigen is unknown. A read error is likely here: a far larger clone is one base away. The method was immunoSEQ multiplex PCR; TCRdb's version includes in-frame clones alone and lacks a portion of them. The data show about 960,000 clones, with over 75% seen just once and about 1.5% held by the top ten. This sample was included in a study of shared clonotypes between healthy human individuals. General observations from the study: The study sampled only blood, and tissue repertoires likely differ.

There are 11 residues in the CDR3. V was clipped by 5 bases and J by 12 bases; unmatched bases: 9. Per germline, CDR1 DFQATT and CDR2 SNEGSKA (reference sequence). The source of this sequence is a man aged 18 to 29 in good health. The chain couples TRBV20-1 to TRBJ1-1; 7 nucleotides match TRBD1. Material for sequencing was memory CD4+ T cells sorted from blood. As for subset: CD45RA-negative fraction. The CDR3 DNA is TGCAGTGCTGTCCCGGGACAGCGAACTTTCTTT. Its protein product is CSAVPGQRTFF.